Listed here are 32 T cell receptor beta chains from one sample, sequenced in a study of blood T cell repertoires in COVID-19. Data came from immunoSEQ multiplex PCR; TCRdb stores just in-frame clones and leaves some out. The sample holds 200,000 to 250,000 clones, 82% seen once. The sequenced material came from PBMCs or T cells enriched from blood (not recorded which). The receptors derive from a woman aged 55-69 years who had recovered from COVID-19.

In its sample, this clone was seen a few times. The chain joins TRBV18 to TRBJ2-3, with 7 nucleotides matching TRBD1. With 5 bases clipped from V and 6 bases from J, the junction kept 8 bases outside the gene matches. The CDR3 is 14 amino acids. Germline lookup yields CDR1 KGHSH and CDR2 LQKENI. CDR3 nucleotides: TGTGCCAGCTCAATTGGCAGGGGGTTGGATACGCAGTATTTT. It translates to CASSIGRGLDTQYF.

The gene calls are TRBV5-1 and TRBJ1-4; 8 nucleotides agree with TRBD1. CDR3 size: 18 residues. V lost 4 bases and J lost 0; bases outside the gene matches: 11. The germline gives CDR1 SGHRS, CDR2 YFSETQ. The CDR3 DNA reads TGCGCCAGCAGCCTAGGGACAGGCACCGGATCAACTAATGAAAAACTGTTTTTT. It translates to CASSLGTGTGSTNEKLFF. The whole variable domain, remainder taken from reference TRBV5-1 and TRBJ1-4, is KAGVTQTPRYLIKTRGQQVTLSCSPISGHRSVSWYQQTPGQGLQFLFEYFSETQRNKGNFPGRFSGRQFSNSRSEMNVSTLELGDSALYLCASSLGTGTGSTNEKLFFGSGTQLSVL.

Here the CDR3 reads CASSSIRDRGKQFF. CDR3 nucleotides: TGTGCCAGCAGTTCCATCCGGGACAGGGGCAAGCAGTTCTTC. The chain joins TRBV6-5 to TRBJ2-1; 10 bases agree with TRBD1. CDR1 is MNHEY and CDR2 is SVGAGI in the germline V gene. V lost 4 bases and J lost 11; bases outside the gene matches: 8. There are 14 residues in the CDR3.

This chain connects TRBV21-1 to TRBJ2-7; the DNA was not used to check the table's D call, TRBD2. TRBV21-1 is reported as a pseudogene. The CDR3 has 12 residues. The CDR3 bases are TGTGCCAGCACCAACGCGGGCCGGGTGCAGTACTTC. This codes for CASTNAGRVQYF.

CDR3 DNA sequence: TGTGCCAGCAGCCTCGGGAACCAAGAGACCCAGTACTTC. Amino acid sequence: CASSLGNQETQYF. The rearrangement joins TRBV12-3 or TRBV12-4 to TRBJ2-5, with a tentative D call TRBD2 (5 bases). CDR3 length: 13 residues. The V gene lost 6 bases and the J gene lost 0 bases, with 8 bases spanning the gap.

The chain is built from TRBV19 and TRBJ2-1; 10 bases fit TRBD2. The V segment lost 0 bases and the J segment 8 bases; nucleotides outside the gene matches: 7. Germline V gives CDR1 LNHDA, CDR2 SQIVND (reference sequence). This CDR3 spans 16 amino acids. The CDR3 here is CASSIDVGLAGDEQFF. DNA of the CDR3: TGTGCCAGTAGTATAGATGTCGGTCTAGCGGGAGATGAGCAGTTCTTC.

The genes are TRBV14 and TRBJ1-1, with D unresolved. The germline V gene encodes CDR1 SGHDN and CDR2 FVKESK. V lost 7 bases, J lost 4 bases, and 13 bases lay in between. The CDR3 loop spans 13 amino acids. The CDR3 spells CASTPVQITEAFF. CDR3 DNA sequence: TGTGCCAGCACCCCGGTACAGATCACTGAAGCTTTCTTT.

The CDR3 DNA reads TGCGCCAGCAGCCAAGGGACTAGCGGTGCCTACAATGAGCAGTTCTTC. It translates to CASSQGTSGAYNEQFF. The chain carries TRBV4-1 and TRBJ2-1; 10 positions match TRBD2. In germline, CDR1 is MGHRA, CDR2 YSYEKL. The CDR3 totals 16 residues. J was trimmed by 2 bases and V by 1 base; bases with no gene match: 2.

This clone was recorded a few times. The chain combines TRBV4-1 with TRBJ1-2, with 9 bases fitting TRBD1. The CDR3 contains 15 residues. Germline V gene data show CDR1 as MGHRA and CDR2 as YSYEKL. V gave up 1 base and J gave up 5 bases; unmatched junction bases: 5. CDR3 amino acids: CASSQVTGGGYGYTF. Written as DNA, the CDR3 is TGCGCCAGCAGCCAAGTCACAGGGGGCGGATATGGCTACACCTTC.

V gene TRBV7-2 combines with J gene TRBJ1-6; TRBD1 matches 9 bases. CDR1 is SGHTA and CDR2 is FQGNSA in the germline V gene. This CDR3 is 16 amino acids long. V was pared by 2 bases and J by 10 bases, with 9 bases of the junction left unmatched. The CDR3 loop reads CASSLFGTGKQSPLHF. The CDR3 DNA reads as TGTGCCAGCAGCTTATTCGGGACAGGGAAGCAATCACCCCTCCACTTT.

The gene calls are TRBV9 and TRBJ2-2; 7 nucleotides align to TRBD1. The CDR3 covers 17 residues. Germline assignment: CDR1 SGDLS and CDR2 YYNGEE. Germline trimming cut 0 bases from V and 1 base from J; bases unmatched to any gene: 6. CDR3 nucleotides: TGTGCCAGCAGCGTAGTATTAGGGACAGAGAACACCGGGGAGCTGTTTTTT. Translated, it gives CASSVVLGTENTGELFF. The entire variable domain, with the rest obtained from reference TRBV9 and TRBJ2-2, is as follows: DSGVTQTPKHLITATGQRVTLRCSPRSGDLSVYWYQQSLDQGLQFLIQYYNGEERAKGNILERFSAQQFPDLHSELNLSSLELGDSALYFCASSVVLGTENTGELFFGEGSRLTVL.

Details on this clone: The identical CDR3 is also encoded by other nucleotide sequences in the sample. The CDR3 DNA follows: TGTGCCAGCTCCCGGAGCTCTGGAAACACCATATATTTT. Translating it yields CASSRSSGNTIYF. The chain has TRBV2 and TRBJ1-3; no clear D gene. This CDR3 has 13 amino acids. Germline V gene sequence: CDR1 SNHLY, CDR2 FYNNEI. Trimming removed 8 bases from V and 0 bases from J, with 8 bases in between.

V usage is TRBV12-5 and J usage is TRBJ2-5, with a weak D call TRBD2 (6 bases). Trimming pared 6 bases from V and 5 bases from J, leaving 16 bases between. This CDR3 has 14 amino acids. The germline V gene encodes CDR1 LGHNT and CDR2 FRNRAP. In nucleotides, the CDR3 is TGTGCTAGTGGGGACGGAGGGGTTCTGGAGACCCAGTACTTC. Protein sequence: CASGDGGVLETQYF.

This chain joins TRBV18 and TRBJ1-3; tentative D call: TRBD1 (5 bases). CDR1 and CDR2 from the germline V gene are KGHSH and LQKENI. The CDR3 runs 15 residues. Trimming removed 1 base at V and 1 base at J, with 8 bases between. The CDR3 loop is CASSPRAGSGNTIYF. The DNA of the CDR3 is TGTGCCAGCTCACCACGGGCAGGGTCTGGAAACACCATATATTTT.

V and J are TRBV11-2 and TRBJ2-2, with D perhaps matching TRBD1 (5 bases). This CDR3 comprises 15 residues. The germline V and J ends were trimmed by 3 bases and 5 bases, with 13 bases remaining between them. CDR1 and CDR2 (germline): SGHAT, FQNNGV. The CDR3 loop reads CASSFQGSGTGELFF. The CDR3 nucleotides are TGTGCCAGCAGCTTTCAGGGATCGGGTACCGGGGAGCTGTTTTTT.

The rearrangement uses TRBV11-3 and TRBJ2-1; 7 bases fit TRBD2. Losses at the gene ends were 2 bases for V and 7 bases for J; bases not matched to a gene: 14. CDR1 is SGHNT, CDR2 YENEEA, per germline. This CDR3 has 17 residues. CDR3 DNA sequence: TGTGCCAGCAGCTTACAAAGTTCGTGGGAGGGCCAGAATGAGCAGTTCTTC. Residues: CASSLQSSWEGQNEQFF.

The chain employs TRBV6-4 and TRBJ1-4; possibly TRBD1 for D (6 bases). Germline V gene data show CDR1 as MRHNA and CDR2 as SNTAGT. CDR3 length: 14 residues. Trimming took 4 bases from V and 7 from J, leaving 13 bases between them. The CDR3 bases are TGTGCCAGCAGTGCCACAGGGTCGGGTGAAAAACTGTTTTTT. It translates to CASSATGSGEKLFF.

The chain carries TRBV2 and TRBJ1-5; maybe TRBD1 (5 bases). The CDR3 loop spans 13 amino acids. Trimming shortened V by 8 bases and J by 5 bases, and 13 bases separated the two germline ends. Per germline, CDR1 SNHLY and CDR2 FYNNEI. The CDR3 nucleotides are TGTGCCAGCCACGGGCAGGGTGATCAGCCCCAGCATTTT. This encodes CASHGQGDQPQHF.

The chain carries TRBV5-4 and TRBJ1-1; 8 bases are shared with TRBD1. The CDR3 runs to 14 residues. V trimming: 4 bases; J trimming: 3 bases; junction bases outside the gene matches: 5. Germline values: CDR1 SGHNT, CDR2 YYREEE (reference sequence). The CDR3 nucleotides are TGTGCCAGCAGCGGACAGGGTTGGGACACTGAAGCTTTCTTT. Translated, it gives CASSGQGWDTEAFF.

This chain joins TRBV18 and TRBJ2-5; the match to TRBD1 covers 7 bases. The CDR3 is 14 amino acids. V dropped 6 bases and J dropped 2; count of bases not matched to a gene: 6. Germline V lookup: CDR1 KGHSH, CDR2 LQKENI. The CDR3 region is CASSRDRAQETQYF. The CDR3 DNA reads as TGTGCCAGCTCGCGCGACAGGGCTCAAGAGACCCAGTACTTC.

The CDR3 nucleotides are TGCGCCAGCAGCTCGGGCCTTCTAAGGGGCGCGGGGCAAGAGACCCAGTACTTC. Translation: CASSSGLLRGAGQETQYF. V is TRBV5-1 and J is TRBJ2-5; TRBD2 is a possible D gene (6 bases). V gave up 3 bases and J gave up 2 bases, with 23 bases separating them. Germline CDR1 SGHRS, CDR2 YFSETQ. The CDR3 totals 18 residues.

The chain joins TRBV24-1 to TRBJ1-1; 8 positions agree with TRBD1. This CDR3 region has 12 residues. V shed 4 bases and J 8 bases; nucleotides not matched to a gene: 2. Germline values: CDR1 KGHDR, CDR2 SFDVKD. CDR3 amino acids: CATSDRTGEAFF. The CDR3 coding sequence is TGTGCCACCAGTGACAGGACAGGGGAAGCTTTCTTT.

The chain carries TRBV15 and TRBJ1-5; TRBD1 agrees at 9 bases. Germline V gene sequence: CDR1 LNHNV, CDR2 YYDKDF (reference sequence). After removal of 4 bases from V and 6 bases from J, the junction contained 4 bases not matched to a gene. The CDR3 extends over 14 amino acids. The CDR3 DNA reads as TGTGCCACCAGCAAGACAGGGGGAGGTCAGCCCCAGCATTTT. Its translation is CATSKTGGGQPQHF.

J is TRBJ1-1 and V is TRBV20-1; D unclear. With 3 bases removed from V and 4 bases from J, the gap between germline ends came to 9 bases. The CDR3 extends over 12 amino acids. Germline V lookup: CDR1 DFQATT, CDR2 SNEGSKA (reference sequence). This CDR3 is CSASIPLTEAFF. The CDR3 DNA sequence: TGCAGTGCTAGTATCCCACTCACTGAAGCTTTCTTT.

The genes are TRBV7-9 and TRBJ2-2; D might be TRBD2 (5 bases). The CDR3 is 14 amino acids. V was cut by 0 bases and J by 6 bases, with 8 bases left in between. Germline loops: CDR1 SEHNR, CDR2 FQNEAQ (reference sequence). The CDR3 loop reads CASSLAREAGELFF. CDR3 nucleotides: TGTGCCAGCAGCTTAGCACGGGAAGCCGGGGAGCTGTTTTTT. Full variable domain (missing parts from reference TRBV7-9 and TRBJ2-2): DTGVSQNPRHKITKRGQNVTFRCDPISEHNRLYWYRQTLGQGPEFLTYFQNEAQLEKSRLLSDRFSAERPKGSFSTLEIQRTEQGDSAMYLCASSLAREAGELFFGEGSRLTVL.

This chain connects TRBV11-2 to TRBJ2-7; 7 nucleotides align to TRBD1. The V and J ends lost 6 bases and 0 bases, in that order; junction bases with no gene match: 20. Per the germline V gene, CDR1 is SGHAT and CDR2 is FQNNGV. The CDR3 covers 19 residues. This CDR3 is CASRAISGQAPHLSYEQYF. CDR3 DNA sequence: TGTGCCAGCAGGGCCATTAGTGGACAGGCCCCCCACCTCTCCTACGAGCAGTACTTC.

The chain recombines TRBV18 with TRBJ1-6, with D unclear. This CDR3 spans 14 amino acids. CDR1 is KGHSH, CDR2 LQKENI, per germline. V shed 5 bases and J shed 8 bases, with 13 bases lying between them. Here the CDR3 reads CASSSSWQDSPLHF. In DNA, the CDR3 is TGTGCCAGCTCATCCTCGTGGCAGGATTCACCCCTCCACTTT. The variable domain in full, completed from reference TRBV18 and TRBJ1-6, reads NAGVMQNPRHLVRRRGQEARLRCSPMKGHSHVYWYRQLPEEGLKFMVYLQKENIIDESGMPKERFSAEFPKEGPSILRIQQVVRGDSAAYFCASSSSWQDSPLHFGNGTRLTVT.

The CDR3 bases are TGCGCCAGCAGCAAGGGACTAGCGGGGGGCCTCACTCGGGAAGATACGCAGTATTTT. This translates into CASSKGLAGGLTREDTQYF. The chain joins TRBV5-1 to TRBJ2-3, with 15 bases aligning to TRBD2. The V gene's germline CDR1 is SGHRS and CDR2 YFSETQ. V lost 4 bases, J lost 5 bases, and 14 bases stayed unmatched. This CDR3 has 19 residues.

The V gene is TRBV14, the J gene TRBJ1-1; perhaps TRBD1 as D (5 bases). The V gene lost 3 bases and the J gene lost 3 bases, with 17 bases spanning the gap. Germline assignment: CDR1 SGHDN and CDR2 FVKESK. The CDR3 sequence is 16 residues long. In DNA form, the CDR3 reads TGTGCCAGCAGCCATTCCCAGGGCCCGTTTTACACTGAAGCTTTCTTT. Protein: CASSHSQGPFYTEAFF.

This clone was seen a few times. The rearrangement uses TRBV27 and TRBJ2-2, with 8 bases that match TRBD2. The CDR3 loop spans 15 amino acids. V trimming: 1 base; J trimming: 5 bases; junction bases outside the gene matches: 3. CDR1 MNHEY and CDR2 SMNVEV come from the germline V gene (reference sequence). The CDR3 region has the DNA TGTGCCAGCAGTTTATATCTAGCGGGTACCGGGGAGCTGTTTTTT. It translates to CASSLYLAGTGELFF.

V gene TRBV9 combines with J gene TRBJ1-4; possibly TRBD1 for D (6 bases). Germline CDR1 SGDLS, CDR2 YYNGEE. The CDR3 length is 14 residues. Trimming left V 4 bases short and J 14 bases short, with 21 bases between. In DNA, the CDR3 is TGTGCCAGCAGCCCACGTCCCGGGACATCCAGGCTGTTTTTT. Translated, it gives CASSPRPGTSRLFF.

This rearrangement joins TRBV7-2 to TRBJ1-1; 8 bases fit TRBD1. CDR1 and CDR2 from the germline V gene are SGHTA and FQGNSA. The CDR3 extends over 15 amino acids. V lost 3 bases, J lost 1 base, and 4 bases stayed unmatched. Written as DNA, the CDR3 is TGTGCCAGCAGCTTTTCTGGGACAGGGAACACTGAAGCTTTCTTT. This codes for CASSFSGTGNTEAFF.